This T cell receptor (beta chain) was sequenced in a study of blood T cell repertoires in COVID-19. The CDR3 runs 13 residues. Germline CDR1 and CDR2: SGDLS and YYNGEE. J was trimmed by 6 bases and V by 2 bases; bases with no gene match: 3. The protocol was immunoSEQ multiplex PCR, while the TCRdb copy is restricted to in-frame clones and leaves out a portion. Among about 280,000 clones listed, roughly 86% were seen once. What was sequenced was peripheral blood. The rearrangement uses TRBV9 and TRBJ1-2; 8 nucleotides match TRBD1. This TCR was recovered from a man between 18 and 29 years old with active or convalescent COVID-19. CDR3 protein: CASSVVTGDGYTF. CDR3 coding DNA: TGTGCCAGCAGCGTTGTGACAGGGGATGGCTACACCTTC.